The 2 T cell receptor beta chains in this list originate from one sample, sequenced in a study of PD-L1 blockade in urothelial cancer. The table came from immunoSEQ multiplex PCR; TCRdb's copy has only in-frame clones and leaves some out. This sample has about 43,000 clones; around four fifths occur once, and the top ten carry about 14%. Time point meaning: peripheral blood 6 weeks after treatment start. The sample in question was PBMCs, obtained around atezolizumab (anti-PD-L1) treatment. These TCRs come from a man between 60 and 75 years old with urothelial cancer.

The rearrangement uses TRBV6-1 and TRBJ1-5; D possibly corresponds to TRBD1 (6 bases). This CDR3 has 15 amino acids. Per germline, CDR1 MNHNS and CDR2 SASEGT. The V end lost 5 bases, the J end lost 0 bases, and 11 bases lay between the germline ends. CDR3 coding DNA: TGTGCCAGCAGTAAGAGGACAGTTAGCAATCAGCCCCAGCATTTT. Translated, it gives CASSKRTVSNQPQHF.

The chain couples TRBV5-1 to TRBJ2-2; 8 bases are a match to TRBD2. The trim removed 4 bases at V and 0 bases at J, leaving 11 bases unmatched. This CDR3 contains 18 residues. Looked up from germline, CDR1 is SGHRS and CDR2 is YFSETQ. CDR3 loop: CASSPHLLAATNTGELFF. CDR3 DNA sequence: TGCGCCAGCAGCCCCCATCTACTAGCGGCCACGAACACCGGGGAGCTGTTTTTT.